This TCR beta chain was identified during a study of blood T cell repertoires in COVID-19. Overall study context: From the United States, Italy and Spain came samples of acute and convalescent COVID-19. Nucleic acid was either cDNA or gDNA, and it came from T cells, B-cell-depleted T cells, or PBMCs.

This CDR3 comprises 14 residues. Per the germline V gene, CDR1 is LNHDA and CDR2 is SQIVND (reference sequence). V lost 7 bases and J lost 5; bases outside the gene matches: 8. How the authors handled the data: Amplification of reference gene primers was used by the study to estimate nucleated cell counts. Clones were sequenced by immunoSEQ multiplex PCR, and TCRdb holds only the in-frame ones, with some missing. V, J and clone size are taken as reported in that table, and D and trimming were inferred from the DNA itself. Among 200,000 to 250,000 clones, approximately 83% were seen once, and the ten largest hold 1.3%. Enrolled during active infection, Seattle patients were then followed longitudinally.

Sequencing was performed on peripheral blood. This rearrangement joins TRBV19 to TRBJ1-2; 9 nucleotides align to TRBD1. This receptor was obtained from a woman aged 25 to 45 with COVID-19, enrolled during active disease. Written as DNA, the CDR3 is TGTGCCAGTACCGCGGGACAGGGAGGATATGGCTACACCTTC. This sequence encodes CASTAGQGGYGYTF. Full variable domain (outside the CDR3, taken from reference TRBV19 and TRBJ1-2): DGGITQSPKYLFRKEGQNVTLSCEQNLNHDAMYWYRQDPGQGLRLIYYSQIVNDFQKGDIAEGYSVSREKKESFPLTVTSAQKNPTAFYLCASTAGQGGYGYTFGSGTRLTVV.